A few counts support the clone carrying this TCR beta chain. Its antigen is unidentified. TCRdb analysed the reads with MiXCR anew, one entry per CDR3 protein. The sample contains under 850,000 distinct CDR3 sequences, 35% of which appear only once. These data are taken from a study of T cell repertoires in cytomegalovirus infection. Study as a whole: Evidence of both CMV infection and a matching HLA type came from public TCR beta signatures. General study findings and limits: Summed public TCR beta family frequency identified CMV carriers bearing the relevant HLA. In two of eight donors, the top clonotype was HLA-C-restricted CMV-specific.

CDR3 length equals 15 residues. After removal of 4 bases from V and 8 bases from J, the junction contained 11 bases not matched to a gene. CDR1 and CDR2 from the germline V gene are SGHTA and FQGNSA. Sequencing used PBMCs. The clonotype comes from a human donor in good health (CMV status not recorded). Some clones in this sample may be carry-over from other donors' samples. The gene calls are TRBV7-2 and TRBJ2-3; 8 bases agree with TRBD2. CDR3 DNA: TGTGCCAGCAGCTGGGAGACTAGCGTTCGTGGTACGCAGTATTTT. This sequence encodes CASSWETSVRGTQYF.